Following are 4 T cell receptor beta chains from one sample sequenced in a study of blood T cells in healthy people across ages. Primers used in a second PCR of about 6 to 11 cycles were a sample-barcoded 5' primer and a J-beta primer mix. TCRdb analysed the 5' RACE reads with MiXCR anew, one entry per CDR3 protein. Of 1.2 million to 1.5 million distinct CDR3 sequences listed, approximately 59% are singletons. Sequencing was done on a sample of blood. Receptor source: a man aged 18 to 30 in good health.

The rearrangement joins TRBV4-3 to TRBJ1-3, with a tentative D call TRBD1 (5 bases). Trimming removed 1 base at V and 0 bases at J, with 10 bases between. The germline V gene has CDR1 LGHNA and CDR2 YSLEER. This CDR3 comprises 16 residues. CDR3 amino acids: CASSQAGAYSGNTIYF. In DNA, the CDR3 is TGCGCCAGCAGCCAAGCCGGGGCATACTCTGGAAACACCATATATTTT.

The genes are TRBV3-1 and TRBJ2-1; D remains unclear. Germline V CDR1 and CDR2: LGHDT, YNNKEL (reference sequence). V was clipped by 1 base and J by 5 bases, with 9 bases between them. This CDR3 comprises 14 residues. CDR3 nucleotides: TGTGCCAGCAGCCAAGGCATCCCTCACAATGAGCAGTTCTTC. This encodes CASSQGIPHNEQFF.

The V call is TRBV7-6, the J call TRBJ2-5; TRBD1 matches at 8 bases. The last part of the DNA fits TRBJ2-7 better; the J call may be wrong. This CDR3 is 15 amino acids long. Looked up from germline, CDR1 is SGHVS and CDR2 is FNYEAQ. This CDR3 is CASSLADRTGYEQYF. The CDR3 DNA sequence: TGTGCCAGCAGCTTAGCGGACAGGACAGGGTACGAGCAGTACTTC.

The chain recombines TRBV10-3 with TRBJ2-7; 9 nucleotides line up with TRBD1. Germline V gene data show CDR1 as ENHRY and CDR2 as SYGVKD. The CDR3 contains 14 residues. V shed 2 bases, J shed 2 bases, and the junction held 1 base outside the gene matches. In DNA, the CDR3 is TGTGCCATCAGTGAGGGACAGGGGCCCTACGAGCAGTACTTC. It specifies CAISEGQGPYEQYF.